A single sample is the source of the 23 T cell receptor beta chains below, sequenced in a study of blood T cells in healthy people across ages. A second PCR, run for about 6 to 11 cycles, used a sample-barcoded 5' primer plus a J-beta primer mix. TCRdb itself ran the 5' RACE reads through MiXCR, one entry per CDR3 protein. The table includes more than 800,000 distinct CDR3 sequences, more than 25% detected once. Sequencing was done on a sample of blood. These receptors were taken from an elderly woman in good health.

The chain employs TRBV20-1 and TRBJ1-2; no firm D call. The CDR3 extends over 14 amino acids. Between the trimmed V and J ends, which lost 1 base and 3 bases, there was a span of 12 bases. In germline, CDR1 is DFQATT, CDR2 SNEGSKA (reference sequence). In DNA form, the CDR3 reads TGCAGTGCTAGAGTGGACCTCATTTACTATGGCTACACCTTC. This encodes CSARVDLIYYGYTF.

This clonotype was seen many times. The chain joins TRBV12-3 or TRBV12-4 to TRBJ1-5, with TRBD1 as a possible D gene (5 bases). V lost 3 bases and J 3 bases, leaving 9 bases between the germline ends. This CDR3 region has 14 residues. The DNA of the CDR3 is TGTGCCAGCAGTTTTAGAGGGGTCAATCAGCCCCAGCATTTT. Translation: CASSFRGVNQPQHF.

This clonotype has just a few counts. A much larger clone sits a single nucleotide away, making a read error possible. This rearrangement joins TRBV9 to TRBJ2-1, with D possibly TRBD2 on 6 matching bases. Germline loops: CDR1 SGDLS, CDR2 YYNGEE. Trimming removed 3 bases at V and 5 bases at J, with 15 bases between. The CDR3 length is 15 residues. The CDR3 region is CASSAGLYSHNEQFF. The DNA for the CDR3 is TGTGCCAGCAGCGCGGGACTGTATTCCCACAATGAGCAGTTCTTC.

As regards this clonotype: This could be a read error, since a much larger clone is one nucleotide away. The V gene is TRBV12-3 or TRBV12-4, the J gene TRBJ2-5, with TRBD2 as a possible D gene (6 bases). This CDR3 contains 15 residues. The V gene lost 5 bases and the J gene lost 11 bases, with 24 bases spanning the gap. The CDR3 reads CASSESGGGVNEQYF. The CDR3 coding sequence is TGTGCCAGCAGTGAGTCGGGCGGCGGGGTCAATGAGCAGTACTTC.

The chain links TRBV20-1 to TRBJ1-5, with TRBD1 matching over 7 bases. V shed 0 bases and J 10 bases; nucleotides not matched to a gene: 15. This CDR3 comprises 16 residues. Germline V gene sequence: CDR1 DFQATT, CDR2 SNEGSKA (reference sequence). DNA of the CDR3: TGCAGTGCTAGAGATCCCGGGACAGCCTCAGGTATACCCCAGCATTTT. It translates to CSARDPGTASGIPQHF.

This clonotype was seen at least ten times. The chain has TRBV15 and TRBJ2-4, with D perhaps matching TRBD1 or TRBD2 (5 bases each). Per the germline V gene, CDR1 is LNHNV and CDR2 is YYDKDF (reference sequence). This CDR3 region has 16 residues. Trimming pared 4 bases from V and 0 bases from J, leaving 13 bases between. The CDR3 reads CATSNGGILAKNIQYF. DNA for the CDR3: TGTGCCACCAGCAATGGGGGAATTCTAGCCAAAAACATTCAGTACTTC.

The rearrangement links TRBV18 to TRBJ2-3; a weak D match, TRBD2 (6 bases). This CDR3 has 16 residues. Germline CDR1 and CDR2: KGHSH and LQKENI. Trimming stripped 3 bases from V and 0 bases from J, with 13 bases between. CDR3 sequence reads: CASSPTTRTSTDTQYF. CDR3 DNA: TGTGCCAGCTCACCGACGACTAGAACTAGCACAGATACGCAGTATTTT.

There are a few counts of this clonotype. The chain has TRBV20-1 and TRBJ2-5; D gene unclear. V lost 0 bases to trimming and J lost 4 bases, with 9 bases between them. This CDR3 is 13 amino acids long. Germline V CDR1 and CDR2: DFQATT, SNEGSKA (reference sequence). As DNA, the CDR3 is TGCAGTGCTAGAGATACGAATATAGAGACCCAGTACTTC. The encoded protein is CSARDTNIETQYF.

In this sample, this clonotype turned up many times. This chain links TRBV7-2 with TRBJ2-3; 7 nucleotides line up with TRBD2. J was trimmed by 4 bases and V by 0 bases; bases with no gene match: 7. The CDR3 covers 16 residues. Germline CDR1 SGHTA, CDR2 FQGNSA. As DNA, the CDR3 is TGTGCCAGCAGCTTAGCGGGGCGGGGGACCTCAGATACGCAGTATTTT. This codes for CASSLAGRGTSDTQYF. Full variable domain (outside the CDR3, taken from reference TRBV7-2 and TRBJ2-3): GAGVSQSPSNKVTEKGKDVELRCDPISGHTALYWYRQSLGQGLEFLIYFQGNSAPDKSGLPSDRFSAERTGGSVSTLTIQRTQQEDSAVYLCASSLAGRGTSDTQYFGPGTRLTVL.

On this clonotype itself: A clone one base away is much larger, so this may be a read error. The chain carries TRBV28 and TRBJ2-7; D may be TRBD1 (5 bases). In germline, CDR1 is MDHEN, CDR2 SYDVKM. Trimming removed 7 bases from V and 3 bases from J, with 10 bases in between. The CDR3 sequence is 12 residues long. The CDR3 spells CASTAGIYEQYF. The CDR3 DNA reads as TGTGCCAGCACGGCAGGGATCTACGAGCAGTACTTC.

In this sample, this clonotype turned up many times. The chain joins TRBV25-1 to TRBJ2-1, with TRBD1 as a possible D gene (5 bases). V lost 1 base to trimming and J lost 5 bases, with 12 bases between them. Germline V gene lookup returns CDR1 MGHDK and CDR2 SYGVNS. The CDR3 has 15 amino acids. The CDR3 sequence: CASSESTGTDNEQFF. For the CDR3, the DNA is TGTGCCAGCAGTGAATCTACAGGTACAGACAATGAGCAGTTCTTC.

This clonotype was picked up a small number of times. The chain joins TRBV9 to TRBJ1-5; D unresolved. CDR3 size: 15 residues. Trimming stripped 0 bases from V and 7 bases from J, with 14 bases between. Germline-derived CDR1 and CDR2 are SGDLS and YYNGEE. The chain's CDR3 is CASSVEGRSGQPQHF. CDR3 DNA sequence: TGTGCCAGCAGCGTAGAAGGGCGGTCAGGCCAGCCCCAGCATTTT.

This clonotype showed up many times. The chain recombines TRBV28 with TRBJ2-3; possible D gene TRBD2, 6 bases. The CDR3 is 15 residues long. With 8 bases removed from V and 0 bases from J, the gap between germline ends came to 15 bases. Germline-derived CDR1 and CDR2 are MDHEN and SYDVKM. CDR3 nucleotide sequence: TGTGCCAGCCCCGACGGGGCGGGAAGCACAGATACGCAGTATTTT. Its protein is CASPDGAGSTDTQYF.

The genes are TRBV6-6 and TRBJ2-2; the D call may be TRBD1 or TRBD2 (6 bases each). The V and J ends lost 8 bases and 6 bases respectively, with 10 bases between them. The germline gives CDR1 MNHNY, CDR2 SVGAGI (reference sequence). The CDR3 contains 12 residues. CDR3 in amino acids: CASYREAGELFF. In DNA form, the CDR3 reads TGTGCCAGCTACAGGGAGGCCGGGGAGCTGTTTTTT.

J is TRBJ1-1 and V is TRBV29-1; D is possibly TRBD1 (5 bases). The CDR3 spans 12 residues. Trimming left V 4 bases short and J 5 bases short, with 11 bases between. CDR1 and CDR2 (germline): SQVTM, ANQGSEA. The CDR3 nucleotides read TGCAGCGTTGTTAGGGGTGGGACTGAAGCTTTCTTT. Protein product: CSVVRGGTEAFF.

In its sample, this clonotype was seen many times. The chain employs TRBV5-1 and TRBJ2-1; TRBD1 agrees at 7 bases. V lost 3 bases to trimming and J lost 5 bases; unmatched junction nucleotides: 8. The length of the CDR3 is 15 residues. Germline V gene data show CDR1 as SGHRS and CDR2 as YFSETQ. The CDR3 protein is CASSSHGTANNEQFF. CDR3 nucleotides: TGCGCCAGCAGCTCCCACGGGACAGCCAACAATGAGCAGTTCTTC.

The gene calls are TRBV28 and TRBJ2-7; 14 positions match TRBD2. CDR1 is MDHEN, CDR2 SYDVKM, per germline. The V segment lost 3 bases and the J segment 0 bases; nucleotides outside the gene matches: 1. The length of the CDR3 is 16 residues. The CDR3 nucleotides read TGTGCCAGCAGTTTCGGGACTAGCGGGAGCTCCTACGAGCAGTACTTC. Protein product: CASSFGTSGSSYEQYF.

This clonotype came up a few times. The chain joins TRBV29-1 to TRBJ2-4, with D possibly TRBD2 on 5 matching bases. Germline CDR1 SQVTM, CDR2 ANQGSEA. The CDR3 extends over 16 amino acids. Deletions cut 6 bases from V and 2 bases from J, with 20 bases between. CDR3 nucleotides: TGCAGCGTGCCCTATGGGGTCGGGATGACCAAAAACATTCAGTACTTC. Protein sequence: CSVPYGVGMTKNIQYF. Using reference TRBV29-1 and TRBJ2-4 for the parts outside the CDR3, the full variable domain is SAVISQKPSRDICQRGTSLTIQCQVDSQVTMMFWYRQQPGQSLTLIATANQGSEATYESGFVIDKFPISRPNLTFSTLTVSNMSPEDSSIYLCSVPYGVGMTKNIQYFGAGTRLSVL.

This clonotype was counted many times. The CDR3 loop reads CASSLDGGAVAYEQYF. The CDR3 DNA reads as TGTGCCAGCAGTTTAGACGGGGGGGCGGTCGCCTACGAGCAGTACTTC. The genes are TRBV28 and TRBJ2-7, with TRBD2 matching 8 bases. In germline, CDR1 is MDHEN, CDR2 SYDVKM. The CDR3 covers 16 residues. The ends lost 2 bases at V and 2 bases at J; junction bases unmatched: 8.

V gene TRBV5-1 combines with J gene TRBJ2-5, with TRBD1 as a possible D gene (5 bases). This CDR3 is built from 16 residues. Trimming stripped 0 bases from V and 11 bases from J, with 23 bases between. Germline V gene lookup returns CDR1 SGHRS and CDR2 YFSETQ. The CDR3: CASSLARAVRNAGQYF. The CDR3 bases are TGCGCCAGCAGCTTGGCTCGCGCAGTCCGGAATGCAGGGCAGTACTTC.

V gene TRBV5-4 combines with J gene TRBJ1-2; tentatively, D is TRBD1 (6 bases). The V and J ends lost 4 bases and 7 bases respectively, with 14 bases between them. CDR3 length equals 13 residues. CDR1 SGHNT and CDR2 YYREEE come from the germline V gene (reference sequence). CDR3 loop: CASSEGTKSGYTF. In DNA form, the CDR3 reads TGTGCCAGCAGCGAAGGGACAAAGAGTGGCTACACCTTC.

The chain combines TRBV5-1 with TRBJ2-5, with TRBD2 matching over 7 bases. CDR1 and CDR2 (germline): SGHRS, YFSETQ. V was pared by 0 bases and J by 1 base, with 6 bases of the junction left unmatched. This CDR3 is built from 16 residues. For the CDR3, the DNA is TGCGCCAGCAGCTTGGCCCCGGGACTATCCCAAGAGACCCAGTACTTC. Its translation: CASSLAPGLSQETQYF.

This clonotype was seen only a few times. The junction departs from germline at one end; a sequencing error may be responsible. V usage is TRBV5-4 and J usage is TRBJ2-6, with D perhaps TRBD1 (5 bases). The CDR3 is 17 amino acids. Germline loops: CDR1 SGHNT, CDR2 YYREEE (reference sequence). The CDR3 region is CASSPDLDSSGADVLTF. Written as DNA, the CDR3 is TGTGCCAGCAGCCCTGACCTCGATTCCTCTGGGGCCGACGTCCTGACTTTC.